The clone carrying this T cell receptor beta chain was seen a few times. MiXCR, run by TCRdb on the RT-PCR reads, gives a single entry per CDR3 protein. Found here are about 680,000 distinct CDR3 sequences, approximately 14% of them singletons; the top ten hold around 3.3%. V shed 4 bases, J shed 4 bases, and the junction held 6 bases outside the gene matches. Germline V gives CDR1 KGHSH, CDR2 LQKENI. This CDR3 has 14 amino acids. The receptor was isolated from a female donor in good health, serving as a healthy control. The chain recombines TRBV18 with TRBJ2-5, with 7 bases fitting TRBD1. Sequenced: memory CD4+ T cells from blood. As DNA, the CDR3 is TGTGCCAGCTCACTCGGACAGGACAGAGAGACCCAGTACTTC. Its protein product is CASSLGQDRETQYF.